One and the same sample provided the 13 T cell receptor beta chains below, sequenced in a study of response to subunit inactivated influenza vaccine. Via MiXCR, TCRdb re-called the RT-PCR reads, giving one row per CDR3 protein. Of some 600,000 distinct CDR3 sequences detected, 14% appear once; the ten largest clones hold 7.5% to 8%. The sample consisted of PBMCs from blood, taken around 15 days before vaccination. These receptors were collected from a man aged 45-65 years who received an inactivated influenza vaccine.

This clonotype has a count of ten or more. The CDR3 bases are TGTGCCAGCAGCTTGAGCGGGTTGACTAGCACAGATACGCAGTATTTT. Its translation is CASSLSGLTSTDTQYF. The V and J genes are TRBV28 and TRBJ2-3; TRBD2 is a possible D gene (6 bases). V shed 6 bases and J shed 0 bases, with 16 bases lying between them. The CDR3 length is 16 residues. Germline-derived CDR1 and CDR2 are MDHEN and SYDVKM.

This clonotype has ten or more counts. V usage is TRBV5-5 and J usage is TRBJ1-4; D is undetermined. The V end lost 4 bases, the J end lost 0 bases, and 4 bases lay between the germline ends. CDR3 length: 13 amino acids. Germline-derived CDR1 and CDR2 are SGHKS and YYEKEE (reference sequence). The CDR3 DNA reads TGTGCCAGCAGCACCCCAACTAATGAAAAACTGTTTTTT. Translated: CASSTPTNEKLFF.

Concerning this clonotype itself: One junction end does not reproduce the germline sequence, and a read error may be involved. The chain uses TRBV7-7 and TRBJ2-1; 10 nucleotides agree with TRBD2. This CDR3 has 19 amino acids. Germline V gene sequence: CDR1 SSHAT, CDR2 FNYEAQ (reference sequence). In DNA, the CDR3 is TGTGCTAGCAGCCCGGCGGTTAGCGGGGGGCGAAGCTCCTACAATGAGCAGTTCTTC. Its translation is CASSPAVSGGRSSYNEQFF. The full variable domain, in which reference TRBV7-7 and TRBJ2-1 provide the parts outside the CDR3, is GAGVSQSPRYKVTKRGQDVTLRCDPISSHATLYWYQQALGQGPEFLTYFNYEAQPDKSGLPSDRFSAERPEGSISTLTIQRTEQRDSAMYRCASSPAVSGGRSSYNEQFFGPGTRLTVL.

This clonotype was picked up a small number of times. V usage is TRBV5-1 and J usage is TRBJ1-5, with D possibly matching TRBD1 (6 bases). CDR1 and CDR2 (germline): SGHRS, YFSETQ. The germline V and J ends were trimmed by 6 bases and 4 bases, with 11 bases remaining between them. The CDR3 totals 13 residues. The CDR3 DNA reads as TGCGCCAGCAAATCAGGGGATAATCAGCCCCAGCATTTT. It encodes CASKSGDNQPQHF.

The V and J genes are TRBV13 and TRBJ2-5, with D tentatively TRBD1 (6 bases). Germline CDR1 and CDR2: PRHDT and FYEKMQ (reference sequence). Trimming shortened V by 5 bases and J by 9 bases, and 19 bases separated the two germline ends. The CDR3 consists of 14 residues. CDR3 residues: CASSQGYSGSSQYF. CDR3 DNA sequence: TGTGCCAGCAGCCAGGGGTACTCGGGTTCGTCCCAGTACTTC.

This clonotype was picked up many times. This rearrangement joins TRBV29-1 to TRBJ2-2; weak D call: TRBD2 (6 bases). The V and J ends lost 7 bases and 4 bases respectively, with 19 bases between them. The CDR3 is made up of 15 amino acids. Germline-derived CDR1 and CDR2 are SQVTM and ANQGSEA. The CDR3 loop is CSAMGGVVGTGELFF. CDR3 DNA sequence: TGCAGCGCCATGGGGGGAGTGGTGGGCACCGGGGAGCTGTTTTTT.

The rearrangement joins TRBV27 to TRBJ2-5; D perhaps matches TRBD1 (5 bases). V lost 2 bases, J lost 5 bases, and 9 bases lay in between. Germline CDR1 MNHEY, CDR2 SMNVEV (reference sequence). This CDR3 spans 13 amino acids. The CDR3 spells CASSLNRQETQYF. The CDR3 DNA is TGTGCCAGCAGTTTAAACAGGCAGGAGACCCAGTACTTC.

The sample holds a few counts of this clonotype. The chain recombines TRBV6-1 with TRBJ1-5; the match to TRBD1 covers 8 bases. Germline V gene data show CDR1 as MNHNS and CDR2 as SASEGT. CDR3 size: 15 residues. V trimming: 6 bases; J trimming: 5 bases; junction bases outside the gene matches: 9. Here the CDR3 DNA reads TGTGCCAGCAGGGATGTGGGGACAGGCGATCAGCCCCAGCATTTT. Translated: CASRDVGTGDQPQHF.

This clonotype was observed a few times. The rearrangement joins TRBV7-9 to TRBJ1-4; D may be TRBD1 (6 bases). The CDR3 runs 16 residues. From germline, CDR1 is SEHNR and CDR2 FQNEAQ (reference sequence). V lost 0 bases and J 2 bases, leaving 10 bases between the germline ends. The CDR3: CASSLALGGTNEKLFF. The CDR3 DNA is TGTGCCAGCAGCTTAGCGCTGGGGGGCACTAATGAAAAACTGTTTTTT. The whole variable domain, remainder taken from reference TRBV7-9 and TRBJ1-4, is DTGVSQNPRHKITKRGQNVTFRCDPISEHNRLYWYRQTLGQGPEFLTYFQNEAQLEKSRLLSDRFSAERPKGSFSTLEIQRTEQGDSAMYLCASSLALGGTNEKLFFGSGTQLSVL.

This clonotype showed up just a few times. The chain carries TRBV12-3 or TRBV12-4 and TRBJ2-7; D is perhaps TRBD2 (5 bases). The CDR3 contains 14 residues. Trimming took off 5 bases at V and 2 bases at J, with 13 bases between the two ends. CDR3 region: CASSTTTGTYEQYF. CDR3 in DNA: TGTGCCAGCAGTACGACGACCGGGACCTACGAGCAGTACTTC.

The table lists this clonotype with many counts. The chain couples TRBV6-2 or TRBV6-3 to TRBJ2-4, with D possibly called TRBD1 or TRBD2 (5 bases each). CDR3 length equals 14 residues. Trimming pared 6 bases from V and 6 bases from J, leaving 15 bases between. CDR1 and CDR2 from the germline V gene are MNHEY and SVGEGT. The CDR3 is CASSSGTQGNIQYF. The CDR3 bases are TGTGCCAGCAGCTCCGGGACCCAAGGAAACATTCAGTACTTC.

This clonotype has at least ten counts. The chain carries TRBV5-1 and TRBJ2-5; 7 bases agree with TRBD2. Germline V CDR1 and CDR2: SGHRS, YFSETQ. V shed 0 bases, J shed 4 bases, and the junction held 3 bases outside the gene matches. The CDR3 contains 14 residues. The CDR3: CASSLVGGTETQYF. Written as DNA, the CDR3 is TGCGCCAGCAGCTTGGTGGGGGGGACAGAGACCCAGTACTTC.

At least ten counts were recorded for this clonotype. V gene TRBV6-1 combines with J gene TRBJ2-2; D gene uncertain. The CDR3 runs to 14 residues. V lost 7 bases, J lost 1 base, and 10 bases lay in between. Germline loops: CDR1 MNHNS, CDR2 SASEGT. The CDR3 DNA reads TGTGCCAGCAAGCCCTATCTGAACACCGGGGAGCTGTTTTTT. It specifies CASKPYLNTGELFF.